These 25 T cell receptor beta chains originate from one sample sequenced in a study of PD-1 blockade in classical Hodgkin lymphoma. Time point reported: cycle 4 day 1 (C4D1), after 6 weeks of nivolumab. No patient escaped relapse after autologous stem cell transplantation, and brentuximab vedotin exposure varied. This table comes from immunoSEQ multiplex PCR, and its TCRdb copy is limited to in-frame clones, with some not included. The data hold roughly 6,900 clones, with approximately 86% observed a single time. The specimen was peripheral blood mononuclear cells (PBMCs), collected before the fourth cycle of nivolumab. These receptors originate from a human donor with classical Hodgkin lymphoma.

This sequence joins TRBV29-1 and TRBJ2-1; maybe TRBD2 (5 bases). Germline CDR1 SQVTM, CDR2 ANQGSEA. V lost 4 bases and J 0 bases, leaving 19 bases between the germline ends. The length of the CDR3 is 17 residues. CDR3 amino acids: CSVGRMRHPSSYNEQFF. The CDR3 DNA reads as TGCAGCGTTGGGAGGATGAGACATCCTAGCTCCTACAATGAGCAGTTCTTC.

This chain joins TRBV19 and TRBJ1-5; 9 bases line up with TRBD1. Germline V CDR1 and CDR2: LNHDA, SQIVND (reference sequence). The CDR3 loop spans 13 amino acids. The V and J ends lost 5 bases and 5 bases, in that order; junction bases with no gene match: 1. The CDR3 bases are TGTGCCAGTAGTGGGACAGGGTATCAGCCCCAGCATTTT. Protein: CASSGTGYQPQHF. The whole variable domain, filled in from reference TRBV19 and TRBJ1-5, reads DGGITQSPKYLFRKEGQNVTLSCEQNLNHDAMYWYRQDPGQGLRLIYYSQIVNDFQKGDIAEGYSVSREKKESFPLTVTSAQKNPTAFYLCASSGTGYQPQHFGDGTRLSIL.

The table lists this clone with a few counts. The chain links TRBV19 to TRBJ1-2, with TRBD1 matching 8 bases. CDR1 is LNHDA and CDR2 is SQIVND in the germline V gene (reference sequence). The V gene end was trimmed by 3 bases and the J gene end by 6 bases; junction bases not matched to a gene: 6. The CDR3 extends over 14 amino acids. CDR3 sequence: CASSIGQGGHGYTF. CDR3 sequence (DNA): TGTGCCAGTAGTATCGGACAGGGAGGGCATGGCTACACCTTC.

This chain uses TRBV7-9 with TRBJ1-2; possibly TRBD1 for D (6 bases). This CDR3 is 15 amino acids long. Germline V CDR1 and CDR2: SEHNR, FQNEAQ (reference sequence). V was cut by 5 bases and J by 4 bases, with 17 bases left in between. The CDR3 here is CASSAEVGALYGYTF. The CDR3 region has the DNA TGTGCCAGCAGCGCCGAGGTGGGGGCCCTCTATGGCTACACCTTC.

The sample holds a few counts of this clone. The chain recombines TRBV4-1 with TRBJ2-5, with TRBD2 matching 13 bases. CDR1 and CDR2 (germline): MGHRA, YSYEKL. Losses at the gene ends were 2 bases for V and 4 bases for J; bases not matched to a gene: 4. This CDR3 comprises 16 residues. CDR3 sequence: CASSQTSGGAPETQYF. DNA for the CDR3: TGCGCCAGCAGCCAAACTAGCGGGGGGGCCCCAGAGACCCAGTACTTC.

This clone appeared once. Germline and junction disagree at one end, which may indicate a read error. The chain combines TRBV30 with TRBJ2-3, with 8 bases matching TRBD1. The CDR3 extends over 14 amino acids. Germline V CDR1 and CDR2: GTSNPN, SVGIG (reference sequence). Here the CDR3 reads CAWSLGQGGDTRYF. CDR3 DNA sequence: TGTGCCTGGAGTCTAGGACAGGGAGGAGATACGCGGTATTTT.

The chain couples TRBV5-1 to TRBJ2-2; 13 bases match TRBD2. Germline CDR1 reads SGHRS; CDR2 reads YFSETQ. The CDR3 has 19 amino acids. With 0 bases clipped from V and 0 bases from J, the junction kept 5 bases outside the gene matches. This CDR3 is CASSLGLTSGGTNTGELFF. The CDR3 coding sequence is TGCGCCAGCAGCTTGGGTTTGACTAGCGGGGGGACGAACACCGGGGAGCTGTTTTTT. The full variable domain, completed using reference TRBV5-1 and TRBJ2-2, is KAGVTQTPRYLIKTRGQQVTLSCSPISGHRSVSWYQQTPGQGLQFLFEYFSETQRNKGNFPGRFSGRQFSNSRSEMNVSTLELGDSALYLCASSLGLTSGGTNTGELFFGEGSRLTVL.

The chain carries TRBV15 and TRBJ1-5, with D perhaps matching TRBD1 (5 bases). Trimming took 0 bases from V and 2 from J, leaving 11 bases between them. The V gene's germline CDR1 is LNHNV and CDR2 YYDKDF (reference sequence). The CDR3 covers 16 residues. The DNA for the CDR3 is TGTGCCACCAGCAGAGATCGGGTGGGGGGCAATCAGCCCCAGCATTTT. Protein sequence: CATSRDRVGGNQPQHF.

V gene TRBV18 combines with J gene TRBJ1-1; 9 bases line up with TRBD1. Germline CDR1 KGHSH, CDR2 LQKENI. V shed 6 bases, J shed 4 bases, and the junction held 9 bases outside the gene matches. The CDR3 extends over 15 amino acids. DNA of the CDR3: TGTGCCAGCTCCCTTGACAGGGGGTCCCCCACTGAAGCTTTCTTT. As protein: CASSLDRGSPTEAFF.

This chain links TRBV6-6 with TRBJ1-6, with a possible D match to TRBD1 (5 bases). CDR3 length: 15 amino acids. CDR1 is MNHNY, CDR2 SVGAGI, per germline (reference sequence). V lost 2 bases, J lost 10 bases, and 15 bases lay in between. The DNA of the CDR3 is TGTGCCAGCAGTTACCCCGGGACTGCAGGATCACCCCTCCACTTT. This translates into CASSYPGTAGSPLHF.

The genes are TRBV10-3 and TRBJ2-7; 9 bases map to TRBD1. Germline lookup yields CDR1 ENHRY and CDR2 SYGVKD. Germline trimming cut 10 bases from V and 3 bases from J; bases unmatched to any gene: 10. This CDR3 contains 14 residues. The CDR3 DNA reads TGTGCCAGCCTAAAGGGACAGGGAGTCTACGAGCAGTACGTC. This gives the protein CASLKGQGVYEQYV.

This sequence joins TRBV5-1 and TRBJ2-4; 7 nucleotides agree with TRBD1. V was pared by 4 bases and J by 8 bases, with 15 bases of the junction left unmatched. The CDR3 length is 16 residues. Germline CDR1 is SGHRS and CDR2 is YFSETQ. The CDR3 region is CASSLSGQARWDIQYF. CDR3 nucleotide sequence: TGCGCCAGCAGCCTTTCCGGACAGGCCCGATGGGACATTCAGTACTTC.

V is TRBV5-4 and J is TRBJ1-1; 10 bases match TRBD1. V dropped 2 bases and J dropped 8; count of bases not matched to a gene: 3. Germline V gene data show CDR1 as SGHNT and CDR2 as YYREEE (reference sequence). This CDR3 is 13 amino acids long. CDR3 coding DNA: TGTGCCAGCAGCTTTGACAGGGGGCGGGAAGCTTTCTTT. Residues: CASSFDRGREAFF.

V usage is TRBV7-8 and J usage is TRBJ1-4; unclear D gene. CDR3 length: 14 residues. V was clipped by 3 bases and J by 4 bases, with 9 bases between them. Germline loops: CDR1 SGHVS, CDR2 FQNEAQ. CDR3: CASSFQQLNEKLFF. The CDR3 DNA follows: TGTGCCAGCAGCTTCCAACAACTTAATGAAAAACTGTTTTTT.

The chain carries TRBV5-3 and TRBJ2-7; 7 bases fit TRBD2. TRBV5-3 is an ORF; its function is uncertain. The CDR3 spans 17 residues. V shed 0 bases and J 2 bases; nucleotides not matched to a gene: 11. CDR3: CARSLASAGGGTYEQYV. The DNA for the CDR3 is TGTGCCAGAAGCTTGGCTTCGGCAGGCGGGGGTACCTACGAGCAGTACGTC.

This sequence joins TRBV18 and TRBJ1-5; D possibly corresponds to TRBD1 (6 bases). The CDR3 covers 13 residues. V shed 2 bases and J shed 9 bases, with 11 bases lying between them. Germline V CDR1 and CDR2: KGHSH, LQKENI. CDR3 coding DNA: TGTGCCAGCTCACCAGGGGGCAGGGGGCCCCAGCATTTT. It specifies CASSPGGRGPQHF.

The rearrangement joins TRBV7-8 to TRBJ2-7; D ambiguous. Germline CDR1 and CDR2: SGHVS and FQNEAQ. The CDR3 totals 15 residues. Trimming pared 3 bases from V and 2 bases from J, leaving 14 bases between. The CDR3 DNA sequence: TGTGCCAGCAGCTTTAGGGTGCATCCCCCCTACGAGCAGTACGTC. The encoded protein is CASSFRVHPPYEQYV.

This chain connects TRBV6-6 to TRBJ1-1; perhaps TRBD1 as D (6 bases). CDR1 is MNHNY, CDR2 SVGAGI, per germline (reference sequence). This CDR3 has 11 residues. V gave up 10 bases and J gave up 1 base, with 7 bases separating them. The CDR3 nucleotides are TGTGCCATACAGGGGAACACTGAAGCTTTCTTT. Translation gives CAIQGNTEAFF.

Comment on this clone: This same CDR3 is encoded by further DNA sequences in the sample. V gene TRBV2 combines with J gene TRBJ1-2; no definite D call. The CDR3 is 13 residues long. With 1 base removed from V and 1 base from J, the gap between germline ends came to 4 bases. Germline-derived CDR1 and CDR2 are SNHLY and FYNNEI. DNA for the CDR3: TGTGCCAGCAGTGAAGAGGGTAACTATGGCTACACCTTC. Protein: CASSEEGNYGYTF.

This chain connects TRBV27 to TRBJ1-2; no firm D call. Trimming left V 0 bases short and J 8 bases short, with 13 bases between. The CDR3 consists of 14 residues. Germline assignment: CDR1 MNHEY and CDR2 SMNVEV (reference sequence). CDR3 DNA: TGTGCCAGCAGTTTATCCGCTTCTAGGGTAGGCTACACCTTC. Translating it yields CASSLSASRVGYTF.

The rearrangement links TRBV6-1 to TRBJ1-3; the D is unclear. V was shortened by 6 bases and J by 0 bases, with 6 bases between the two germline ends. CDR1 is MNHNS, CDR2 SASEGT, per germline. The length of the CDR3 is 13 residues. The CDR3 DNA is TGTGCCAGCAGAGCCATCTCTGGAAACACCATATATTTT. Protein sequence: CASRAISGNTIYF.

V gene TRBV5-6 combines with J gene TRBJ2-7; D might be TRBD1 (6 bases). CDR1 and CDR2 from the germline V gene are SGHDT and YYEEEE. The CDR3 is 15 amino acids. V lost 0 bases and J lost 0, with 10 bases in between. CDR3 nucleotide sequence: TGTGCCAGCAGCTTGGGTGGGACACCCTCCTACGAGCAGTACGTC. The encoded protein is CASSLGGTPSYEQYV.

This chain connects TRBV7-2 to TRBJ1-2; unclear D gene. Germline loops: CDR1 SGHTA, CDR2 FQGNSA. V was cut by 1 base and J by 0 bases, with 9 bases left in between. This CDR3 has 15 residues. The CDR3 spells CASSLETYTNYGYTF. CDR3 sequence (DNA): TGTGCCAGCAGCTTAGAAACATACACTAACTATGGCTACACCTTC.

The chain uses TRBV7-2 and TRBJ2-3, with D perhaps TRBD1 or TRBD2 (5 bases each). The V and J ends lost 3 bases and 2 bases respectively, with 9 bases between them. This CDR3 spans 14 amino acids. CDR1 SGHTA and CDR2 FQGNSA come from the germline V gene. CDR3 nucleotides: TGTGCCAGCAGCTTCGGGGCCTCCACAGATACGCAGTATTTT. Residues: CASSFGASTDTQYF.

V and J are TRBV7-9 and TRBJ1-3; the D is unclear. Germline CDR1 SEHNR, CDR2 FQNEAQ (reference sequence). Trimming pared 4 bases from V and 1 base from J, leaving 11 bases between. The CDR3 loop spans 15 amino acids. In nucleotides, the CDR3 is TGTGCCAGCAGCTCCAGCGTCTGGTCTGGAAACACCATATATTTT. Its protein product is CASSSSVWSGNTIYF. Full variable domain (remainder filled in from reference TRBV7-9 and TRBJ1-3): DTGVSQNPRHKITKRGQNVTFRCDPISEHNRLYWYRQTLGQGPEFLTYFQNEAQLEKSRLLSDRFSAERPKGSFSTLEIQRTEQGDSAMYLCASSSSVWSGNTIYFGEGSWLTVV.